The clone carrying this T cell receptor (beta chain) appeared many times. Its antigen is unknown. CDR3 length equals 19 residues. Looked up from germline, CDR1 is DFQATT and CDR2 is SNEGSKA (reference sequence). The J segment lost 0 bases and the V segment lost 3 bases, leaving 11 bases of the junction unmatched. Unique molecular identifiers (one per individual cDNA molecule) were attached. TCRdb reprocessed the 5' RACE reads with MiXCR, giving one entry per CDR3 protein. The repertoire consists of about 70,000 distinct CDR3 sequences, with more than 14% occurring once and the leading ten covering about 3.7%. The data stem from a study of early T cells in non-severe SARS-CoV-2 infection. Whole-study context: Sequencing input comprised bulk RNA from unsorted whole blood; chain pairing was not available.

Study-wide points: Lookups in VDJdb leaned toward anti-spike CD8 responses and missed private and CD4 specificities.

The V gene is TRBV20-1, the J gene TRBJ2-5, with 15 positions matching TRBD2. This clonotype was sampled from an adult who was a healthcare worker with PCR-confirmed SARS-CoV-2 infection or an uninfected control (not recorded which). The material was whole blood, obtained at baseline. Here the CDR3 reads CSASGGLAGGLGYQETQYF. CDR3 DNA sequence: TGCAGTGCTAGTGGTGGACTAGCGGGAGGGCTTGGGTACCAAGAGACCCAGTACTTC.